The present T cell receptor beta chain was sequenced within a study of CD8+CD57+ T cells in acquired aplastic anemia. Looking at the study overall: DNA recovered from sorted CD4+ and CD8+ cells had a mean of 3.2 ug.

CD8+CD57+ cell expansion had been shown by flow cytometry in patients chosen for sequencing. Blood came from patients not yet given any therapy. The germline V gene has CDR1 SGHKS and CDR2 YYEKEE (reference sequence). The CDR3 contains 14 residues. On this clonotype itself: At one boundary the junction diverges from the germline segment, which might be a read error.

The use of genomic DNA as template underpinned the TCR beta VDJ and CDR3 profiling. TCRdb ran MiXCR on the reads and lists one entry per CDR3 protein. The repertoire has some 170,000 distinct CDR3 sequences, roughly 48% of them found once; the top ten carry 0.85% to 1.3%. The chain has TRBV5-5 and TRBJ2-1, with TRBD1 as a possible D gene (5 bases). The sequencing input was sorted CD4+, CD8+, or CD8+CD57+ T cells (not recorded which) from PBMCs. The sequence was obtained from a human donor with aplastic anemia. CDR3 region: CASSVGVWANEQFF. CDR3 nucleotide sequence: TGCGCCAGCAGCGTAGGGGTCTGGGCGAATGAGCAGTTCTTC.